The clone carrying this T cell receptor beta chain has more than one count but fewer than ten. Its specificity is unknown. The genomic DNA of each subset was split evenly across several immunoSEQ plates. The method was immunoSEQ multiplex PCR; TCRdb's version includes in-frame clones alone and lacks a portion of them. The data contain approximately 470,000 clones, 78% of them seen just once; the ten biggest clones take up about 11%. The data belong to a study of shared clonotypes between healthy human individuals. Study-wide results and limits: In this cohort, only blood was sampled, and tissue repertoires likely differ.

The donors were all Caucasian adults (living in Nashville, Tennessee). V was trimmed by 1 base and J by 0 bases, leaving 8 bases between them. Germline lookup yields CDR1 SGHNT and CDR2 YYREEE (reference sequence). This CDR3 is built from 15 residues. V usage is TRBV5-4 and J usage is TRBJ1-3, with D uncertain. The sequencing sample was made of PBMCs. The source of this sequence is a woman aged 40 to 50 in good health. Some clones in this sample may be carry-over from other donors' samples. Here the CDR3 reads CASSLISYSGNTIYF. In DNA form, the CDR3 reads TGTGCCAGCAGCTTGATTTCGTACTCTGGAAACACCATATATTTT.